This T cell receptor (beta chain) was observed in a study of cytomegalovirus exposure and HLA in healthy donors. The protocol was immunoSEQ multiplex PCR, while the TCRdb copy is restricted to in-frame clones and leaves out a portion. The table records some 110,000 clones, about 84% of them present only once. As concerns this clone: Its antigen is still unknown.

The study, taken as a whole, reports: Using the classifier, cytomegalovirus status was reportedly diagnosed with high specificity and sensitivity. The listing of 150 to 200 TCR beta chains classed them as cytomegalovirus-associated.

V was cut by 0 bases and J by 9 bases, with 6 bases left in between. CDR3 size: 13 residues. CDR1 is MNHEY and CDR2 is SVGAGI in the germline V gene. The TCR comes from a man aged 18-30 years in good health and CMV-seronegative. The chain couples TRBV6-5 to TRBJ1-6, with D unresolved. Material: PBMCs. In nucleotides, the CDR3 is TGTGCCAGCAGTTACTCGCACGGTTCACCCCTCCACTTT. It yields the protein CASSYSHGSPLHF.